A single sample is the source of the 25 T cell receptor beta chains below, sequenced in a study of metastatic and nonmetastatic thyroid tumors. TCRdb re-called clones via MiXCR from the PCR reads. The table has 13,000 or so clones, 29% seen once. There were no patients who had received any treatment before thyroid surgery. Sequencing used blood. The receptors derive from a female donor with papillary thyroid cancer or a benign thyroid nodule (not recorded which). Some clones in this sample may be carry-over from other donors' samples.

The sample holds many counts of this clone. A much more abundant neighbour one base away suggests this may be a read error. The gene calls are TRBV12-3 or TRBV12-4 and TRBJ1-5; D may be TRBD1 (6 bases). There are 12 residues in the CDR3. The CDR3 nucleotides read TGTGCCGGCAGTCGGGACATCCAGCCCCAGCATTTT. Amino acids: CAGSRDIQPQHF.

By sample fraction, this clone is medium-sized. J is TRBJ2-1 and V is TRBV30; 7 bases agree with TRBD2. V shed 1 base, J shed 5 bases, and the junction held 8 bases outside the gene matches. There are 15 residues in the CDR3. Germline V gene lookup returns CDR1 GTSNPN and CDR2 SVGIG (reference sequence). The CDR3 loop reads CAWSETGTTHNEQFF. For the CDR3, the DNA is TGTGCCTGGAGTGAAACCGGGACTACTCACAATGAGCAGTTCTTC.

A few counts support this clone. This chain's CDR3 is CASRSGLAVSYEQYF. The CDR3 region has the DNA TGTGCCAGCAGGTCGGGACTAGCGGTCTCCTACGAGCAGTACTTC. The chain has TRBV6-1 and TRBJ2-7, with TRBD2 matching over 11 bases. Germline V lookup: CDR1 MNHNS, CDR2 SASEGT. Germline trimming cut 6 bases from V and 0 bases from J; bases unmatched to any gene: 4. The CDR3 is 15 residues long.

Judged by abundance, this clone is medium-sized. The J gene is TRBJ2-5, the V gene TRBV11-3; TRBD1 agrees at 7 bases. The CDR3 spans 16 residues. Per germline, CDR1 SGHNT and CDR2 YENEEA. V trimming: 1 base; J trimming: 5 bases; junction bases outside the gene matches: 10. The CDR3 here is CASSLGAGGSLETQYF. CDR3 nucleotide sequence: TGTGCCAGCAGCTTAGGCGCAGGGGGTTCACTGGAGACCCAGTACTTC.

Sample share makes this clone medium-sized. The rearrangement joins TRBV6-1 to TRBJ1-2; TRBD1 aligns across 9 bases. V trimming: 6 bases; J trimming: 8 bases; junction bases outside the gene matches: 10. The CDR3 totals 14 residues. Germline V gene data show CDR1 as MNHNS and CDR2 as SASEGT. The CDR3 coding sequence is TGTGCCAGCAGCGACCGGGGACAGGGAAAAGGCTACACCTTC. It codes for CASSDRGQGKGYTF.

In its sample, this clone was seen many times. J is TRBJ2-1 and V is TRBV4-3, with 9 positions matching TRBD2. Germline V CDR1 and CDR2: LGHNA, YSLEER. With V trimmed by 6 bases and J by 9 bases, 12 bases remained unmatched. This CDR3 contains 15 residues. The CDR3 DNA reads TGCGCCAGCAGTCCTCCTTCCGCGGGGGGGGGTGAGCAGTTCTTC. Amino acid sequence: CASSPPSAGGGEQFF.

Judged by abundance, this clone is medium-sized. This chain uses TRBV6-2 or TRBV6-3 with TRBJ2-7; unclear D gene. The V and J ends lost 0 bases and 3 bases respectively, with 6 bases between them. Per germline, CDR1 MNHEY and CDR2 SVGEGT. The CDR3 extends over 13 amino acids. Written as DNA, the CDR3 is TGTGCCAGCAGTTACTCGATAGGCTACGAGCAGTACTTC. Protein sequence: CASSYSIGYEQYF.

The sample holds a few counts of this clone. The chain employs TRBV27 and TRBJ1-1; D gene uncertain. Trimming shortened V by 3 bases and J by 0 bases, and 8 bases separated the two germline ends. CDR3 length equals 14 residues. Germline loops: CDR1 MNHEY, CDR2 SMNVEV (reference sequence). The CDR3 protein is CASSLERVNTEAFF. CDR3 DNA: TGTGCCAGCAGTTTGGAGCGGGTGAACACTGAAGCTTTCTTT.

This clone has only one observation. This chain connects TRBV20-1 to TRBJ1-3; a weak D match, TRBD1 (5 bases). The CDR3 covers 14 residues. Germline CDR1 DFQATT, CDR2 SNEGSKA (reference sequence). V dropped 3 bases and J dropped 0 bases, with 9 bases sitting between them. The CDR3 sequence: CSASGGGSGNTIYF. As DNA, the CDR3 is TGCAGTGCTAGCGGGGGGGGCTCTGGAAACACCATATATTTT.

In this sample, this clone turned up a few times. The chain joins TRBV6-2 or TRBV6-3 to TRBJ2-3; 7 bases line up with TRBD1. Germline lookup yields CDR1 MNHEY and CDR2 SVGEGT. The CDR3 spans 14 residues. V shed 7 bases and J 6 bases; nucleotides not matched to a gene: 10. The CDR3 coding sequence is TGTGCCAGCATGGAAGAGGGGGCTATTGATACGCAGTATTTT. Encoded protein: CASMEEGAIDTQYF.

This chain links TRBV11-2 with TRBJ1-2; D might be TRBD1 (5 bases). The germline gives CDR1 SGHAT, CDR2 FQNNGV. Trimming took off 5 bases at V and 8 bases at J, with 9 bases between the two ends. This CDR3 contains 11 residues. CDR3 amino acids: CASSREGGYTF. The CDR3, as DNA: TGTGCCAGCAGCCGAGAGGGGGGCTACACCTTC.

By share, this clone counts as medium-sized. The rearrangement uses TRBV2 and TRBJ2-2; D possibly matches TRBD1 or TRBD2 (5 bases each). Germline V CDR1 and CDR2: SNHLY, FYNNEI. The CDR3 runs 15 residues. Trimming removed 6 bases from V and 3 bases from J, with 14 bases in between. The CDR3 bases are TGTGCCAGCAGGGAAAGGGACGAGTACACCGGGGAGCTGTTTTTT. Translating it yields CASRERDEYTGELFF. The complete variable domain, with remaining parts taken from reference TRBV2 and TRBJ2-2, reads EPEVTQTPSHQVTQMGQEVILRCVPISNHLYFYWYRQILGQKVEFLVSFYNNEISEKSEIFDDQFSVERPDGSNFTLKIRSTKLEDSAMYFCASRERDEYTGELFFGEGSRLTVL.

V gene TRBV29-1 combines with J gene TRBJ1-1; 9 positions match TRBD1. Germline V gene sequence: CDR1 SQVTM, CDR2 ANQGSEA. The CDR3 spans 14 residues. J was trimmed by 6 bases and V by 6 bases; bases with no gene match: 11. This chain's CDR3 is CSVDRYRGLPEAFF. CDR3 coding DNA: TGCAGCGTAGATAGGTACAGGGGGCTCCCTGAAGCTTTCTTT.

CDR3 residues: CASTRLASFYNSPLHF. For the CDR3, the DNA is TGTGCCAGCACCCGACTCGCGAGCTTCTATAATTCACCCCTCCACTTT. This chain connects TRBV6-1 to TRBJ1-6; D ambiguous. The germline V gene encodes CDR1 MNHNS and CDR2 SASEGT. The V and J ends lost 7 bases and 3 bases respectively, with 16 bases between them. The CDR3 runs to 16 residues.

Relative to its sample, this clone is medium-sized. The rearrangement joins TRBV19 to TRBJ1-5; no clear D gene. V was clipped by 5 bases and J by 5 bases, with 10 bases between them. CDR1 and CDR2 from the germline V gene are LNHDA and SQIVND (reference sequence). The CDR3 has 13 amino acids. Here the CDR3 reads CASSSRVHQPQHF. CDR3 bases: TGTGCCAGTAGTTCGAGGGTACATCAGCCCCAGCATTTT.

This clone was detected a few times. The junction differs from germline at one of its ends, possibly a read error. The V gene is TRBV12-3 or TRBV12-4, the J gene TRBJ1-5; unclear D gene. The CDR3 has 13 residues. CDR3 region: CVSSLNRYQPQHF. The DNA of the CDR3 is TGTGTCAGCAGTCTAAACAGATATCAGCCCCAGCATTTT.

Details on this clone: Without the conserved terminal phenylalanine or tryptophan, this CDR3 likely stems from a read error. This chain connects TRBV6-1 to TRBJ1-6; D unclear. V was pared by 5 bases and J by 11 bases, with 19 bases between. The V gene's germline CDR1 is MNHNS and CDR2 SASEGT. The CDR3 has 15 amino acids. The CDR3 loop reads CASSRRTGDITPLHV. CDR3 DNA: TGTGCCAGCAGTCGACGGACGGGCGATATTACACCCCTCCACGTT.

The rearrangement uses TRBV6-1 and TRBJ1-2; the match to TRBD1 covers 9 bases. Germline V gene sequence: CDR1 MNHNS, CDR2 SASEGT. Trimming took 3 bases from V and 9 from J; bases not matched to a gene: 11. This CDR3 comprises 15 residues. DNA of the CDR3: TGTGCCAGCAGTGATAGGGACAGGGCTATTGTAAGCTACACCTTC. This translates into CASSDRDRAIVSYTF.

About this clone itself: A read error may account for a junction end that differs from germline. The chain recombines TRBV30 with TRBJ1-5; D remains unclear. The CDR3 runs 15 residues. The germline V gene encodes CDR1 GTSNPN and CDR2 SVGIG (reference sequence). Here the CDR3 DNA reads TGTGCCTTGAGTGTACAGCGGGCTATTGTACCGCCCCAGCATTTT. The encoded protein is CALSVQRAIVPPQHF.

This clone was picked up many times. This chain links TRBV7-9 with TRBJ2-5; 11 bases align to TRBD2. The CDR3 loop spans 16 amino acids. The V and J ends lost 4 bases and 5 bases, in that order; junction bases with no gene match: 9. In germline, CDR1 is SEHNR, CDR2 FQNEAQ (reference sequence). DNA of the CDR3: TGTGCCAGCAGCTCGGGACTAGCGGAAGACGTGGAGACCCAGTACTTC. Encoded protein: CASSSGLAEDVETQYF. The whole variable domain, filled in from reference TRBV7-9 and TRBJ2-5, reads DTGVSQNPRHKITKRGQNVTFRCDPISEHNRLYWYRQTLGQGPEFLTYFQNEAQLEKSRLLSDRFSAERPKGSFSTLEIQRTEQGDSAMYLCASSSGLAEDVETQYFGPGTRLLVL.

This clone was counted ten times or more. The chain joins TRBV5-4 to TRBJ2-3; the match to TRBD2 covers 11 bases. There are 16 residues in the CDR3. The germline gives CDR1 SGHNT, CDR2 YYREEE (reference sequence). V was clipped by 5 bases and J by 3 bases; unmatched bases: 8. This chain's CDR3 is CASRSTSGIGTDTQYF. The CDR3 coding sequence is TGTGCCAGCAGGTCGACTAGCGGGATTGGGACAGATACGCAGTATTTT.

In its sample, this clone was seen many times. This chain joins TRBV4-2 and TRBJ2-1, with TRBD2 matching over 12 bases. The CDR3 is made up of 17 amino acids. V shed 4 bases, J shed 6 bases, and the junction held 10 bases outside the gene matches. Germline lookup yields CDR1 LGHNA and CDR2 YNFKEQ. CDR3 residues: CASSPIGLAGGSNEQFF. CDR3 bases: TGTGCCAGCAGCCCAATAGGTCTAGCGGGAGGGAGCAATGAGCAGTTCTTC.

This clone was counted at least ten times. The chain recombines TRBV7-9 with TRBJ2-5; a possible D gene is TRBD1 (6 bases). This CDR3 comprises 15 residues. Germline CDR1 SEHNR, CDR2 FQNEAQ (reference sequence). V lost 5 bases and J lost 4, with 17 bases in between. For the CDR3, the DNA is TGTGCCAGCAGCCCCCGAGTGGGACATGGAGAGACCCAGTACTTC. Amino acids: CASSPRVGHGETQYF.

The rearrangement links TRBV30 to TRBJ1-6; no definite D call. CDR1 and CDR2 (germline): GTSNPN, SVGIG (reference sequence). V was cut by 2 bases and J by 6 bases, with 5 bases left in between. The CDR3 totals 12 residues. The CDR3, as DNA: TGTGCCTGGAGTCTGGGTAATTCACCCCTCCACTTT. This sequence encodes CAWSLGNSPLHF.

The chain recombines TRBV20-1 with TRBJ2-3; TRBD2 aligns across 11 bases. CDR3 length: 16 residues. The V gene end was trimmed by 0 bases and the J gene end by 4 bases; junction bases not matched to a gene: 6. The germline gives CDR1 DFQATT, CDR2 SNEGSKA (reference sequence). The CDR3 is CSARDWNSGRADTQYF. The CDR3 nucleotides read TGCAGTGCTAGAGATTGGAATAGCGGGAGGGCAGATACGCAGTATTTT.